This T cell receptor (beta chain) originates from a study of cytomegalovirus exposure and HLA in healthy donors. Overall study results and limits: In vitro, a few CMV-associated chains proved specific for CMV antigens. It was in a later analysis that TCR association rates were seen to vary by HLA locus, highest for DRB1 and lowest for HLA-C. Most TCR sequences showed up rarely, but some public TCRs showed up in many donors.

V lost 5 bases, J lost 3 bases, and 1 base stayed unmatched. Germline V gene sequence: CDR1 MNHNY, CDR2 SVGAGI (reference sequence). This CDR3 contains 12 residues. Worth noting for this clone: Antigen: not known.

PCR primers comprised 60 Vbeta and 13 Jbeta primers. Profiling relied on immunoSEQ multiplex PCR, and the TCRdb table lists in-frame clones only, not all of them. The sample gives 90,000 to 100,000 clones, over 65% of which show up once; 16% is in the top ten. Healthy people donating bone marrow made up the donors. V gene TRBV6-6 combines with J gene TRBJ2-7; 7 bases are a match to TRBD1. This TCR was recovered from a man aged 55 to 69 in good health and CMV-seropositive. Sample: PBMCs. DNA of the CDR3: TGTGCCAGCAGTCGGGACAGCTACGAGCAGTACTTC. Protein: CASSRDSYEQYF.